Below, 15 T cell receptor beta chains from the same sample are listed, as sequenced in a study of blood T cell repertoires in COVID-19. Sequencing used immunoSEQ multiplex PCR; TCRdb keeps in-frame clones, though not all of them. The sample contains about 50,000 clones, more than 85% of which appear only once. Sequenced material: peripheral blood. All receptors come from a man aged 45-60 years with active COVID-19.

The V call is TRBV28, the J call TRBJ1-5; 7 nucleotides match TRBD1. This CDR3 spans 15 amino acids. Germline CDR1 and CDR2: MDHEN and SYDVKM. V lost 5 bases and J lost 0; bases outside the gene matches: 4. In nucleotides, the CDR3 is TGTGCCAGCAGTGTTAACAGGGGTAGCAATCAGCCCCAGCATTTT. Translated: CASSVNRGSNQPQHF.

This rearrangement joins TRBV7-8 to TRBJ2-3; the match to TRBD2 covers 14 bases. J was trimmed by 3 bases and V by 5 bases; bases with no gene match: 7. The CDR3 is 17 amino acids. Germline CDR1 and CDR2: SGHVS and FQNEAQ. DNA of the CDR3: TGTGCCAGCAGCCTGGGACTAGCGGGGGCACGGACAGATACGCAGTATTTT. This sequence encodes CASSLGLAGARTDTQYF.

CDR3 loop: CASSQTSGRSTDTQYF. CDR3 sequence (DNA): TGTGCCAGCAGCCAAACTAGCGGGAGAAGCACAGATACGCAGTATTTT. This sequence joins TRBV3-1 (or the pseudogene TRBV3-2) and TRBJ2-3; TRBD2 agrees at 11 bases. The CDR3 has 16 residues. Germline V gene data show CDR1 as LGHDT and CDR2 as YNNKEL (reference sequence). After removal of 2 bases from V and 0 bases from J, the junction contained 1 base not matched to a gene.

Only one count was recorded for this clone. This rearrangement joins TRBV7-2 to TRBJ1-3; 9 nucleotides align to TRBD1. Unmatched junction bases numbered 12, after V lost 5 bases and J lost 4 bases. This CDR3 is 17 amino acids long. Germline V CDR1 and CDR2: SGHTA, FQGNSA. This CDR3 is CASSRSGTGFTGNTIYF. CDR3 DNA: TGTGCCAGCAGCCGGAGCGGGACAGGGTTCACCGGAAACACCATATATTTT. The full variable domain, in which reference TRBV7-2 and TRBJ1-3 provide the parts outside the CDR3, is GAGVSQSPSNKVTEKGKDVELRCDPISGHTALYWYRQSLGQGLEFLIYFQGNSAPDKSGLPSDRFSAERTGGSVSTLTIQRTQQEDSAVYLCASSRSGTGFTGNTIYFGEGSWLTVV.

A single count supports this clone. The chain uses TRBV12-3 or TRBV12-4 and TRBJ1-4, with D uncertain. The CDR3 spans 13 residues. The V and J ends lost 3 bases and 5 bases respectively, with 7 bases between them. The CDR3 sequence is CASSLGGNEKLFF. CDR3 DNA: TGTGCCAGCAGTTTGGGAGGGAATGAAAAACTGTTTTTT.

V and J are TRBV6-1 and TRBJ1-4; tentatively, D is TRBD1 (5 bases). CDR1 is MNHNS and CDR2 is SASEGT in the germline V gene. This CDR3 region has 16 residues. Between the trimmed V and J ends, which lost 3 bases and 3 bases, there was a span of 14 bases. In nucleotides, the CDR3 is TGTGCCAGCAGTGAGGGATTCGGGGGGTCTAATGAAAAACTGTTTTTT. The encoded protein is CASSEGFGGSNEKLFF.

The chain has TRBV6-4 and TRBJ1-1; D remains ambiguous. The CDR3 length is 13 residues. Germline V lookup: CDR1 MRHNA, CDR2 SNTAGT. The V end was cut by 6 bases, the J end by 1 base, with 9 bases between. The CDR3 sequence is CASSATPNTEAFF. In DNA, the CDR3 is TGTGCCAGCAGCGCAACACCGAACACTGAAGCTTTCTTT.

The rearrangement uses TRBV5-5 and TRBJ2-7; maybe TRBD2 (6 bases). Trimming took off 1 base at V and 2 bases at J, with 13 bases between the two ends. CDR1 SGHKS and CDR2 YYEKEE come from the germline V gene (reference sequence). This CDR3 contains 15 residues. The CDR3 DNA sequence: TGTGCCAGCAGCTTGTGGTCCGGGAGTCCCTACGAGCAGTACTTC. Amino acids: CASSLWSGSPYEQYF.

The rearrangement joins TRBV27 to TRBJ1-1, with D possibly TRBD1 on 5 matching bases. The V end lost 6 bases, the J end lost 0 bases, and 14 bases lay between the germline ends. The CDR3 spans 15 residues. The V gene's germline CDR1 is MNHEY and CDR2 SMNVEV (reference sequence). The CDR3 DNA reads as TGTGCCAGCAGGCGACGGGGGGGGATGAACACTGAAGCTTTCTTT. This translates into CASRRRGGMNTEAFF.

V and J are TRBV9 and TRBJ2-3, with 14 bases fitting TRBD2. The germline gives CDR1 SGDLS, CDR2 YYNGEE. The CDR3 has 20 amino acids. J was trimmed by 4 bases and V by 4 bases; bases with no gene match: 17. This CDR3 is CASSPPGGRGLAGVPDTQYF. The CDR3 DNA is TGTGCCAGCAGCCCCCCCGGAGGTCGGGGACTAGCGGGAGTCCCAGATACGCAGTATTTT.

J is TRBJ1-1 and V is TRBV7-8; no clear D gene. The CDR3 spans 13 residues. The V and J ends lost 4 bases and 7 bases respectively, with 13 bases between them. Germline assignment: CDR1 SGHVS and CDR2 FQNEAQ. CDR3 sequence (DNA): TGTGCCAGCAGCTCACAGAGTTTGGGTGAAGCTTTCTTT. Protein: CASSSQSLGEAFF. The complete variable domain, with remaining parts taken from reference TRBV7-8 and TRBJ1-1, reads GAGVSQSPRYKVAKRGQDVALRCDPISGHVSLFWYQQALGQGPEFLTYFQNEAQLDKSGLPSDRFFAERPEGSVSTLKIQRTQQEDSAVYLCASSSQSLGEAFFGQGTRLTVV.

V usage is TRBV6-2 or TRBV6-3 and J usage is TRBJ2-1; 7 bases match TRBD1. Per germline, CDR1 MNHEY and CDR2 SVGEGT. V shed 6 bases, J shed 1 base, and the junction held 9 bases outside the gene matches. The CDR3 is 16 residues long. CDR3 residues: CASSPTGYRSYNEQFF. The DNA for the CDR3 is TGTGCCAGCAGCCCGACAGGGTATAGGTCCTACAATGAGCAGTTCTTC.

The chain carries TRBV30 and TRBJ1-1, with no clear D. The CDR3 sequence is 13 residues long. Germline V lookup: CDR1 GTSNPN, CDR2 SVGIG (reference sequence). V shed 0 bases and J shed 2 bases, with 7 bases lying between them. This chain's CDR3 is CAWSVVRNTEAFF. CDR3 nucleotide sequence: TGTGCCTGGAGTGTGGTGAGAAACACTGAAGCTTTCTTT.

The CDR3 DNA reads TGCAGCGTTGGGGCCTCCAACCAGCCCCAGCATTTT. The encoded protein is CSVGASNQPQHF. The rearrangement uses TRBV29-1 and TRBJ1-5, with D uncertain. Trimming took off 4 bases at V and 7 bases at J, with 11 bases between the two ends. The CDR3 contains 12 residues. Germline-derived CDR1 and CDR2 are SQVTM and ANQGSEA.

The V gene is TRBV3-1 (or the pseudogene TRBV3-2), the J gene TRBJ2-7; no firm D call. V lost 0 bases and J 4 bases, leaving 7 bases between the germline ends. The CDR3 length is 13 residues. Germline V gene lookup returns CDR1 LGHDT and CDR2 YNNKEL (reference sequence). CDR3 nucleotide sequence: TGTGCCAGCAGCCAAGATCCCAGGTACGAGCAGTACTTC. Translated, it gives CASSQDPRYEQYF.